This T cell receptor (beta chain) was sequenced in a study of a mutant IDH1 vaccine in newly diagnosed glioma. Per germline, CDR1 GTSNPN and CDR2 SVGIG (reference sequence). The ends lost 5 bases at V and 5 bases at J; junction bases unmatched: 13. The CDR3 has 15 residues. This table comes from immunoSEQ multiplex PCR, and its TCRdb copy is limited to in-frame clones, with some not included. The sample carries about 59,000 clones, 75% to 95% recorded once. As for time point: baseline, week 1 (first vaccination visit). Treatment denoted: pre-vaccination baseline after standard-of-care therapy. The chain carries TRBV30 and TRBJ1-2, with TRBD1 matching over 8 bases. Source: PBMCs, taken from a glioma patient treated with radiotherapy, temozolomide or both. The TCR originated in a man aged 50 to 60 with glioma. The CDR3 loop is CAWAVGQEFWYGYTF. As DNA, the CDR3 is TGTGCCTGGGCGGTGGGACAGGAGTTTTGGTATGGCTACACCTTC.